This T cell receptor beta chain was documented in a study of read filtering for tumor transcriptome and immune sequencing. This library used 300 to 450 ng RNA and molecular barcoded adaptors spanning alpha/delta and beta/gamma chains. One entry per CDR3 protein, called by TCRdb with MiXCR from the reads. Of 100,000 to 150,000 distinct CDR3 sequences listed, around 13% are singletons. This clonotype showed up many times. V was pared by 3 bases and J by 4 bases, with 12 bases between. The CDR3 runs to 14 residues. Germline V gene data show CDR1 as LGHDT and CDR2 as YNNKEL (reference sequence). The sequence was obtained from a donor aged 40 or over with multiple myeloma. Sequenced material: a population of CD138-negative cells sorted from bone marrow. The gene calls are TRBV3-1 and TRBJ1-1; tentative D call: TRBD1 (6 bases). CDR3 region: CASSHQQGGTEAFF. The CDR3 region has the DNA TGTGCCAGCAGCCACCAACAGGGAGGCACTGAAGCTTTCTTT. Together with reference TRBV3-1 and TRBJ1-1, the CDR3 gives the full variable domain: DTAVSQTPKYLVTQMGNDKSIKCEQNLGHDTMYWYKQDSKKFLKIMFSYNNKELIINETVPNRFSPKSPDKAHLNLHINSLELGDSAVYFCASSHQQGGTEAFFGQGTRLTVV.